The clone carrying this T cell receptor beta chain appeared many times. This record comes from a study of T-cell memory formation after mild COVID-19. This CDR3 comprises 15 residues. With 4 bases clipped from V and 0 bases from J, the junction kept 3 bases outside the gene matches. CDR1 and CDR2 (germline): SEHNR, FQNEAQ (reference sequence). TCRdb processed the 5' RACE reads anew with MiXCR; each CDR3 protein has one entry. The table records about 39,000 distinct CDR3 sequences, 6.1% of them present only once. Sequencing input: PBMCs or a T cell subset sorted from them (not recorded which). The J gene is TRBJ2-4, the V gene TRBV7-9, with TRBD1 matching 7 bases. The sequence was obtained from an adult who had mild COVID-19 (a few samples of this study predate the infection). Cell type and time point are not known. The CDR3 region has the DNA TGTGCCAGCAGCTCCGGACAGGAAGCCAAAAACATTCAGTACTTC. This encodes CASSSGQEAKNIQYF.